The 2 T cell receptor beta chains below all came from one sample that was sequenced in a study of CD8 T cells in Susac syndrome (dated by TCRdb to between 2018 and 2020). Libraries were constructed by the immunoSEQ multiplex PCR assay. RNA was extracted with the RNeasy kit and about 0.5 to 1 ug was reverse transcribed using random hexamers. TCRdb trimmed public reads at Q25 via fastp, called clones via MiXCR and kept in-frame beta chains. Identical CDR3 protein sequences are pooled into one entry, listed with their most common genes and DNA. The sample table shows 74,000 or so distinct CDR3 sequences, and more than 85% are seen once. 0.52% of the sample lies in the top ten. The specimen was CD4+ T cells from PBMCs. These receptors all come from a human donor with Susac syndrome.

The V call is TRBV7-9, the J call TRBJ1-1; D gene uncertain. Germline CDR1 and CDR2: SEHNR and FQNEAQ (reference sequence). Trimming stripped 2 bases from V and 0 bases from J, with 4 bases between. CDR3 length equals 13 residues. CDR3 residues: CASSLTLNTEAFF. DNA of the CDR3: TGTGCCAGCAGCTTAACGTTGAACACTGAAGCTTTCTTT. The variable domain in full, with the rest retrieved from reference TRBV7-9 and TRBJ1-1, is DTGVSQNPRHKITKRGQNVTFRCDPISEHNRLYWYRQTLGQGPEFLTYFQNEAQLEKSRLLSDRFSAERPKGSFSTLEIQRTEQGDSAMYLCASSLTLNTEAFFGQGTRLTVV.

The rearrangement uses TRBV7-9 and TRBJ1-1; the D is unclear. Germline V lookup: CDR1 SEHNR, CDR2 FQNEAQ (reference sequence). The CDR3 is 15 amino acids. V was clipped by 1 base and J by 1 base, with 10 bases between them. The CDR3 is CASSLVAGWNTEAFF. As DNA, the CDR3 is TGTGCCAGCAGCTTAGTTGCCGGATGGAACACTGAAGCTTTCTTT.